This entry lists 5 T cell receptor beta chains sequenced from one sample in a study of blood T cell repertoires in COVID-19. Sequencing used immunoSEQ multiplex PCR; TCRdb keeps in-frame clones, though not all of them. The sample yields 180,000 or so clones, 85% to 90% seen once. The material sequenced was PBMCs or T cells enriched from blood (not recorded which). The receptors come from a woman in her 40s with acute COVID-19.

This sequence joins TRBV4-3 and TRBJ2-7; D call uncertain. The CDR3 is made up of 16 amino acids. CDR1 LGHNA and CDR2 YSLEER come from the germline V gene. V lost 0 bases to trimming and J lost 0 bases, with 12 bases between them. The CDR3 loop reads CASSQDGNIPSYEQYF. For the CDR3, the DNA is TGCGCCAGCAGCCAAGATGGTAACATCCCCTCCTACGAGCAGTACTTC.

The V gene is TRBV2, the J gene TRBJ2-3; 14 bases line up with TRBD2. Germline V lookup: CDR1 SNHLY, CDR2 FYNNEI. This CDR3 is built from 15 residues. With V trimmed by 6 bases and J by 4 bases, 3 bases remained unmatched. For the CDR3, the DNA is TGTGCCAGCAGCCCGACTAGCGGGGGGGCAGATACGCAGTATTTT. Translation: CASSPTSGGADTQYF.

The chain employs TRBV19 and TRBJ1-1, with D perhaps TRBD1 (6 bases). The CDR3 extends over 14 amino acids. Trimming pared 9 bases from V and 1 base from J, leaving 15 bases between. Germline V gene data show CDR1 as LNHDA and CDR2 as SQIVND (reference sequence). This CDR3 reads CASGPDSTNTEAFF. CDR3 nucleotide sequence: TGTGCCAGCGGCCCGGACAGTACGAACACTGAAGCTTTCTTT.

A few counts support this clone. The chain joins TRBV2 to TRBJ1-2, with 7 nucleotides matching TRBD1. This CDR3 comprises 12 residues. The J segment lost 4 bases and the V segment lost 6 bases, leaving 2 bases of the junction unmatched. Germline V lookup: CDR1 SNHLY, CDR2 FYNNEI. For the CDR3, the DNA is TGTGCCAGCAGAGGGGACAGCTATGGCTACACCTTC. Protein product: CASRGDSYGYTF.

This clone was seen a single time. The genes are TRBV29-1 and TRBJ1-3; D is possibly TRBD1 (6 bases). Germline V CDR1 and CDR2: SQVTM, ANQGSEA. This CDR3 is built from 14 residues. V gave up 7 bases and J gave up 2 bases, with 15 bases separating them. This CDR3 is CSAQSRGPGNTIYF. DNA for the CDR3: TGCAGCGCCCAAAGCAGGGGTCCTGGAAACACCATATATTTT.